This TCR beta chain was recovered during a study of beta chain features in type 1 diabetes. Study-level results: Whatever favoring of shorter templates PCR might show would apply equally to patients and controls. Patients with Type 1 diabetes showed moderately but significantly shorter TCRB CDR3s in all four CD4+ subsets.

This clone was detected a few times. Its antigen is currently unknown. The isolated RNA, all of it, was reverse transcribed, so expressed TCRB transcripts were what got sequenced. The protocol was immunoSEQ multiplex PCR, while the TCRdb copy is restricted to in-frame clones and leaves out a portion. Seen here are a few hundred thousand clones, 14% to 15% observed once, and the top ten hold roughly 0.015%. The V gene lost 6 bases and the J gene lost 5 bases, with 14 bases spanning the gap. The CDR3 loop spans 14 amino acids. Germline V gives CDR1 SNHLY, CDR2 FYNNEI. This chain connects TRBV2 to TRBJ1-5, with D uncertain. This receptor was taken from a man aged 18-30 years with type 1 diabetes. Sequencing was carried out using naive CD4+ T cells from blood. The CDR3 protein is CASSQEGRDQPQHF. Written as DNA, the CDR3 is TGTGCCAGCAGCCAGGAGGGTCGAGATCAGCCCCAGCATTTT.